The clone carrying this T cell receptor beta chain was recorded at least ten times. The sample comes from a study of response to subunit inactivated influenza vaccine. This CDR3 region has 12 residues. The V end lost 6 bases, the J end lost 10 bases, and 15 bases lay between the germline ends. Germline V lookup: CDR1 MNHEY, CDR2 SMNVEV (reference sequence). TCRdb re-called the RT-PCR reads with MiXCR, one entry per CDR3 protein. The sample lists about 620,000 distinct CDR3 sequences; 11% were seen once. The data also belong to a second study, concerning T cells expressing NK-cell markers. That paper adds: 5'RACE template switching built TCR beta cDNA with unique molecular identifiers. Seropositivity for HCMV was found in seven of the eight sequenced donors, with one seronegative. Within several experiments, an anti-gamma-delta TCR antibody kept the sorting limited to alpha-beta TCR T cells.

The gene calls are TRBV27 and TRBJ1-1; weak D call: TRBD1 (6 bases). This sample comprised PBMCs from blood, obtained on the day of vaccination. The receptor was derived from a man aged 50 to 59 who received an inactivated influenza vaccine. The CDR3 loop is CASRLQGGRAFF. The DNA of the CDR3 is TGTGCCAGCAGACTACAGGGAGGTAGAGCTTTCTTT.